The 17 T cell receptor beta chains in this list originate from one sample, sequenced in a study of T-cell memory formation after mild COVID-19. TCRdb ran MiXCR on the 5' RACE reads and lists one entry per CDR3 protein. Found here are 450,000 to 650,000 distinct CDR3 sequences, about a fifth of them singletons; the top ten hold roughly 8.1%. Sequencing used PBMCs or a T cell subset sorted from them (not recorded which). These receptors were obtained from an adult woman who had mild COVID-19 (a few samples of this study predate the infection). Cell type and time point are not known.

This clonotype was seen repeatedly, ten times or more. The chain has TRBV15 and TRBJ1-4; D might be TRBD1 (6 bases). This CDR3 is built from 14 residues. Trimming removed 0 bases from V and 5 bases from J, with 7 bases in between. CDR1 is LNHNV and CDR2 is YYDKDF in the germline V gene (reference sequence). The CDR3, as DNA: TGTGCCACCAGCAGAGAGCAGGGGAATGAAAAACTGTTTTTT. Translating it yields CATSREQGNEKLFF.

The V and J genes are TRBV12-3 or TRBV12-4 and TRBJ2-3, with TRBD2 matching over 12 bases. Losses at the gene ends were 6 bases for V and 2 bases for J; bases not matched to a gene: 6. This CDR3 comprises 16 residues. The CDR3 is CASRDTSGGTTDTQYF. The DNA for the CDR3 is TGTGCCAGCAGGGATACTAGCGGGGGGACCACAGATACGCAGTATTTT.

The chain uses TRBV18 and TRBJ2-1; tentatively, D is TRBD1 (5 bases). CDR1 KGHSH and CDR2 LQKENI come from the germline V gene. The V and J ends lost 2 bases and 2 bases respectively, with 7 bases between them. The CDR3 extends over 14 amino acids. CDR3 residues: CASSPTRAYNEQFF. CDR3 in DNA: TGTGCCAGCTCACCAACCAGGGCCTACAATGAGCAGTTCTTC.

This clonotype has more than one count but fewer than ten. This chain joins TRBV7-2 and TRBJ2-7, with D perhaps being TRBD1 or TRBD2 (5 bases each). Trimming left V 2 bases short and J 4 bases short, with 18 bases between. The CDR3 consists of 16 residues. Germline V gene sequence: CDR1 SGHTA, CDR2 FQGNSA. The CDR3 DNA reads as TGTGCCAGCAGCTTACGGATTGGTGAGGGGAATTACGAGCAGTACTTC. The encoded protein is CASSLRIGEGNYEQYF.

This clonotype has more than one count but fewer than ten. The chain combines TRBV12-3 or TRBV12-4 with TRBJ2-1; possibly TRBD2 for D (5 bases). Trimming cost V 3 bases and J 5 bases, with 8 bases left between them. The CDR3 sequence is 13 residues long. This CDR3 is CASSFMRDNEQFF. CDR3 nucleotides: TGTGCCAGCAGTTTCATGCGGGACAATGAGCAGTTCTTC.

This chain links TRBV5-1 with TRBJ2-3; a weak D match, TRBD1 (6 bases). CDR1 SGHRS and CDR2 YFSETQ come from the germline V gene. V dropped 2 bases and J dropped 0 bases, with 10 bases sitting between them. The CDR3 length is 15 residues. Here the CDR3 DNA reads TGCGCCAGCAGCTTTGTAGGACAGAGCACAGATACGCAGTATTTT. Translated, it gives CASSFVGQSTDTQYF. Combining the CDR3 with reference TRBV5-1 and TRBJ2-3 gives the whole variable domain KAGVTQTPRYLIKTRGQQVTLSCSPISGHRSVSWYQQTPGQGLQFLFEYFSETQRNKGNFPGRFSGRQFSNSRSEMNVSTLELGDSALYLCASSFVGQSTDTQYFGPGTRLTVL.

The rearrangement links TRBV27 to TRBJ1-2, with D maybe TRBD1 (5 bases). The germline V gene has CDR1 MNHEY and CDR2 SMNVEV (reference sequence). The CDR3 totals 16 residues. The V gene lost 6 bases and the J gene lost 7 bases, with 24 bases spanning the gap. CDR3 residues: CASRSPIRGLKVGYTF. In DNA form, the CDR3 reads TGTGCCAGCAGATCCCCGATTCGGGGCTTGAAGGTTGGCTACACCTTC.

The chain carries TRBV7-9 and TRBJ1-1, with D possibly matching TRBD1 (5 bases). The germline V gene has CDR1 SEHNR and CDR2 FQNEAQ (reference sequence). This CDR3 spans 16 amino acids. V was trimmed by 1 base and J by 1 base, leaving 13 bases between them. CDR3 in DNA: TGTGCCAGCAGCTTAGACGGGGCCCGCCCGAACACTGAAGCTTTCTTT. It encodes CASSLDGARPNTEAFF. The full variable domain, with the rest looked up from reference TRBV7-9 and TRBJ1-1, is DTGVSQNPRHKITKRGQNVTFRCDPISEHNRLYWYRQTLGQGPEFLTYFQNEAQLEKSRLLSDRFSAERPKGSFSTLEIQRTEQGDSAMYLCASSLDGARPNTEAFFGQGTRLTVV.

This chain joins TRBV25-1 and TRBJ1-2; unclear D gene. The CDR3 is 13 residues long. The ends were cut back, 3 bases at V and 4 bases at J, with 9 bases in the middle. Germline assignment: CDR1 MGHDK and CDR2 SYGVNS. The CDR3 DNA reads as TGTGCCAGCAGTGACCCAGGCGTCTATGGCTACACCTTC. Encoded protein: CASSDPGVYGYTF.

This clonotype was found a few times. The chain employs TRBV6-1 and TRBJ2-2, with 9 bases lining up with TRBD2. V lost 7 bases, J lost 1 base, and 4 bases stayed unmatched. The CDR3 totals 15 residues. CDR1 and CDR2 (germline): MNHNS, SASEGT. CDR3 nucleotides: TGTGCCAGCAAACCTAGCGGGAAGAACACCGGGGAGCTGTTTTTT. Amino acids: CASKPSGKNTGELFF.

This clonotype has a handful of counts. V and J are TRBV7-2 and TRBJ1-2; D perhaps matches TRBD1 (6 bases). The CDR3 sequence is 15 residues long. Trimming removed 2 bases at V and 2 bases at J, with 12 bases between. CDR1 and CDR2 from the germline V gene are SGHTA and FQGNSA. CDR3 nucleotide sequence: TGTGCCAGCAGCTTACCACAGGGACCGAACTATGGCTACACCTTC. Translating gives CASSLPQGPNYGYTF.

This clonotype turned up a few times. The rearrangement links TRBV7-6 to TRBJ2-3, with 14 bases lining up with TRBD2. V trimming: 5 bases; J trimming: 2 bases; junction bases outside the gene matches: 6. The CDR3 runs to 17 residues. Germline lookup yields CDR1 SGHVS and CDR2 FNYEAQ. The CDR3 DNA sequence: TGTGCCAGCAGCCCTCGACTAGCGGGAGGGAACACAGATACGCAGTATTTT. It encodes CASSPRLAGGNTDTQYF.

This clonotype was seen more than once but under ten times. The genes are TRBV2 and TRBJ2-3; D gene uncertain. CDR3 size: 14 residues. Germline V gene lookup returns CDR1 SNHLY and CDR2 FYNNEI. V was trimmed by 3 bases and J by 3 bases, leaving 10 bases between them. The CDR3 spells CASSDRTSTDTQYF. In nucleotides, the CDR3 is TGTGCCAGCAGTGACCGGACCTCGACAGATACGCAGTATTTT. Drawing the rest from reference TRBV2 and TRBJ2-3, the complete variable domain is EPEVTQTPSHQVTQMGQEVILRCVPISNHLYFYWYRQILGQKVEFLVSFYNNEISEKSEIFDDQFSVERPDGSNFTLKIRSTKLEDSAMYFCASSDRTSTDTQYFGPGTRLTVL.

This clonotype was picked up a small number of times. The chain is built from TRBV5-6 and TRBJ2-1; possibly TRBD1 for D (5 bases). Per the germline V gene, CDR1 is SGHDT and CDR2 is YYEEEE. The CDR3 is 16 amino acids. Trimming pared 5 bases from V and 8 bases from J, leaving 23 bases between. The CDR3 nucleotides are TGTGCCAGCAGATCCGGACACAGGCCCCTTAGGGATGAGCAGTTCTTC. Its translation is CASRSGHRPLRDEQFF. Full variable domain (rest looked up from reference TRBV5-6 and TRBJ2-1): DAGVTQSPTHLIKTRGQQVTLRCSPKSGHDTVSWYQQALGQGPQFIFQYYEEEERQRGNFPDRFSGHQFPNYSSELNVNALLLGDSALYLCASRSGHRPLRDEQFFGPGTRLTVL.

The CDR3 loop is CASSLDISTEAFF. CDR3 DNA sequence: TGTGCCAGCAGCTTAGATATCAGCACTGAAGCTTTCTTT. This sequence joins TRBV7-6 and TRBJ1-1; D call uncertain. V was clipped by 1 base and J by 4 bases, with 7 bases between them. Germline V CDR1 and CDR2: SGHVS, FNYEAQ. This CDR3 is built from 13 residues.

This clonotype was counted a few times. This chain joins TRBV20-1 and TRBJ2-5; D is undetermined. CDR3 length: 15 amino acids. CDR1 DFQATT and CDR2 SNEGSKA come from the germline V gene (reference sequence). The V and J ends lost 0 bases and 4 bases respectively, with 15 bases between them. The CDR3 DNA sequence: TGCAGTGCTAGAGAGGGCCTGGGCATGGGAGAGACCCAGTACTTC. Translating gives CSAREGLGMGETQYF.

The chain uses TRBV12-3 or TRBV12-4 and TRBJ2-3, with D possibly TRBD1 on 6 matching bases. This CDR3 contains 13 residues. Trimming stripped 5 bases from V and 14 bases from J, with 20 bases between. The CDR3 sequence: CASSRSDSQTRYF. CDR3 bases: TGTGCCAGCAGTCGATCGGACAGCCAAACCCGGTATTTT.